The rows below give T cell receptor beta chains drawn from one sample of a study of cytomegalovirus exposure and HLA in healthy donors. Sequencing was performed with immunoSEQ multiplex PCR; in TCRdb, only in-frame clones are kept and a portion is missing. The table lists 140,000 or so clones, about 91% of them singletons. Sequencing was performed on PBMCs. All receptors derive from a man younger than 30 in good health and CMV-seropositive. Each CDR3 is given with its conserved first and last residue. A D gene is named only where the DNA matches it firmly. A row's size may be missing; if present it is once, few, many or a size class.

v_call	d_call	j_call	clone_size	cdr3_aa	cdr3_nt
TRBV27	NA	TRBJ1-2	NA	CASSLSTGSEYGYTF	TGTGCCAGCAGTTTATCGACAGGCTCGGAGTATGGCTACACCTTC
TRBV10-3	NA	TRBJ2-7	NA	CAISESVGAVSETYEQYF	TGTGCCATCAGTGAGTCAGTGGGGGCAGTCTCCGAGACCTACGAGCAGTACTTC
TRBV27	TRBD1	TRBJ1-3	NA	CASKRQGQGNTIYF	TGTGCCAGCAAACGACAGGGTCAAGGAAACACCATATATTTT
TRBV19	NA	TRBJ1-1	NA	CASNEDSRTEAFF	TGTGCCAGTAATGAGGACAGTCGAACTGAAGCTTTCTTT
TRBV6-5	NA	TRBJ1-6	NA	CASSSLQGSPLHF	TGTGCCAGCAGTTCCCTACAGGGTTCACCCCTCCACTTT
TRBV10-3	NA	TRBJ2-7	NA	CAISVLPDEQYF	TGTGCCATCAGTGTACTACCAGACGAGCAGTACTTC
TRBV5-1	TRBD2	TRBJ2-1	once	CASGPSGTRDNEQFF	TGCGCCAGCGGCCCTTCCGGGACTAGAGACAATGAGCAGTTCTTC
TRBV5-6	NA	TRBJ2-6	NA	CASSLWSSGANVLTF	TGTGCCAGCAGCCTCTGGAGCTCTGGGGCCAACGTCCTGACTTTC
TRBV11-3	NA	TRBJ2-2	NA	CASRRGHTGELFF	TGTGCCAGCCGGCGCGGGCACACCGGGGAGCTGTTTTTT
TRBV30	NA	TRBJ1-1	NA	CAWSISVKSEAFF	TGTGCCTGGAGTATATCGGTAAAGAGTGAAGCTTTCTTT
TRBV5-5	NA	TRBJ1-1	NA	CASSLVELDTEAFF	TGTGCCAGCAGCTTGGTGGAGCTGGACACTGAAGCTTTCTTT
TRBV5-1	TRBD2	TRBJ2-7	NA	CASSWNGLAPYEQYF	TGCGCCAGCAGCTGGAACGGACTAGCCCCCTACGAGCAGTACTTC
TRBV5-5	NA	TRBJ2-7	NA	CASSFPRASYEQYF	TGTGCCAGCAGCTTCCCCAGGGCTTCCTACGAGCAGTACTTC
TRBV5-4	TRBD1	TRBJ2-7	NA	CASSTPDRAAYEQYF	TGTGCCAGCAGCACCCCTGACAGGGCGGCCTACGAGCAGTACTTC
TRBV7-7	NA	TRBJ2-2	few	CASSLGLGTGELFF	TGTGCTAGCAGCTTAGGACTTGGCACCGGGGAGCTGTTTTTT
TRBV28	TRBD2	TRBJ2-4	NA	CASSPGGGYAAKNIQYF	TGTGCCAGCAGTCCTGGGGGGGGATATGCAGCCAAAAACATTCAGTACTTC
TRBV11-3	NA	TRBJ2-5	NA	CASSLAGGGETQYF	TGTGCCAGCAGCTTGGCAGGAGGCGGGGAGACCCAGTACTTC
TRBV7-9	NA	TRBJ1-1	NA	CASSLPTTGEAFF	TGTGCCAGCAGCTTACCCACAACAGGTGAAGCTTTCTTT
TRBV27	TRBD1	TRBJ1-2	NA	CASSSGTGNGLYGYTF	TGTGCCAGCAGCTCCGGGACAGGGAATGGTCTGTATGGCTACACCTTC
TRBV7-9	TRBD2	TRBJ2-1	NA	CAWRIGLAGGNEQFF	TGTGCCTGGAGGATAGGACTAGCGGGAGGCAATGAGCAGTTCTTC
TRBV4-1	NA	TRBJ1-1	once	CASSPFSGMEAFF	TGCGCCAGCAGCCCCTTTTCCGGGATGGAAGCTTTCTTT
TRBV28	NA	TRBJ1-4	NA	CASSPGDSKPEKLFF	TGTGCCAGCAGTCCTGGGGACTCGAAACCTGAAAAACTGTTTTTT
TRBV5-1	NA	TRBJ2-3	NA	CASSSEPSTDTQYF	TGCGCCAGCAGTTCTGAGCCTAGCACAGATACGCAGTATTTT
TRBV12-5	NA	TRBJ1-5	NA	CASGPQAPGPQHF	TGTGCTAGTGGTCCCCAAGCCCCCGGGCCCCAGCATTTT
TRBV30	NA	TRBJ1-1	once	CAWSPRSTGVAFF	TGTGCCTGGAGTCCCCGGTCCACCGGAGTAGCTTTCTTT
TRBV29-1	NA	TRBJ2-2	NA	CSVVGGNTGELFF	TGCAGCGTTGTAGGCGGAAACACCGGGGAGCTGTTTTTT
TRBV19	TRBD1	TRBJ1-5	NA	CASIGDRVNQPQHF	TGTGCCAGTATTGGGGACAGAGTCAATCAGCCCCAGCATTTT
TRBV29-1	TRBD2	TRBJ2-3	NA	CSVLATSRGATDTQYF	TGCAGCGTCCTCGCAACCTCGCGGGGGGCCACAGATACGCAGTATTTT
TRBV30	TRBD2	TRBJ2-2	NA	CAWNLEGLADNTGELFF	TGTGCCTGGAACCTGGAGGGACTAGCGGACAACACCGGGGAGCTGTTTTTT
TRBV30	TRBD1	TRBJ2-7	NA	CAWSVGVGGPYEQYF	TGTGCCTGGAGTGTAGGGGTAGGGGGCCCTTACGAGCAGTACTTC
TRBV11-2	NA	TRBJ1-5	few	CASSLETDNQPQHF	TGTGCCAGCAGCTTAGAGACAGACAATCAGCCCCAGCATTTT
TRBV2	TRBD1	TRBJ1-2	NA	CAIGGQGPNYGYTF	TGTGCCATTGGGGGACAGGGCCCTAACTATGGCTACACCTTC
TRBV6-5	TRBD1	TRBJ1-1	NA	CASSRPGTGDTEAFF	TGTGCCAGCAGCCGTCCCGGGACAGGAGACACTGAAGCTTTCTTT
TRBV5-1	TRBD1	TRBJ1-1	NA	CASSGGTGYPEAFF	TGCGCCAGCAGCGGAGGGACAGGGTATCCTGAAGCTTTCTTT
TRBV7-9	TRBD2	TRBJ2-7	NA	CASSPRGGGSYEQYF	TGTGCCAGCAGCCCGCGGGGGGGCGGGAGCTACGAGCAGTACTTC
TRBV29-1	NA	TRBJ1-4	few	CSVTAEGKLFF	TGCAGCGTTACCGCTGAGGGAAAACTGTTTTTT
TRBV6-6	TRBD1	TRBJ1-4	NA	CASSDRTGINEKLFF	TGTGCCAGCAGTGATCGGACAGGGATTAATGAAAAACTGTTTTTT
TRBV6-5	NA	TRBJ1-2	few	CASSYGSYGYTF	TGTGCCAGCAGTTACGGCAGCTATGGCTACACCTTC
TRBV7-9	TRBD1	TRBJ2-6	once	CASTDREGANVLTF	TGTGCCAGCACTGACAGGGAGGGGGCCAACGTCCTGACTTTC
TRBV6-1	NA	TRBJ2-7	NA	CASRTGTSSYEQYF	TGTGCCAGCAGAACAGGGACCAGCTCCTACGAGCAGTACTTC
TRBV9	NA	TRBJ2-7	NA	CASSLGHTYEQYF	TGTGCCAGCAGCCTCGGACACACCTACGAGCAGTACTTC
TRBV14	TRBD1	TRBJ1-1	NA	CASSPDRGRGAFF	TGTGCCAGCAGCCCGGACAGGGGTCGAGGAGCTTTCTTT
TRBV15	NA	TRBJ1-4	NA	CATSRVRQANEKLFF	TGTGCCACCAGCAGAGTCAGGCAGGCCAATGAAAAACTGTTTTTT
TRBV18	NA	TRBJ2-7	NA	CASSPPVSYEQYF	TGTGCCAGCTCACCTCCCGTGAGCTACGAGCAGTACTTC
TRBV11-2	TRBD2	TRBJ2-1	NA	CASSLQTSGRSNEQFF	TGTGCCAGCAGCTTACAGACTAGCGGGAGGTCGAATGAGCAGTTCTTC
TRBV13	TRBD2	TRBJ2-2	NA	CASSLGGGELFF	TGTGCCAGCAGCTTGGGAGGGGGGGAGCTGTTTTTT
TRBV7-3	NA	TRBJ2-5	NA	CASSLMGGQETQYF	TGTGCCAGCAGTCTTATGGGGGGCCAAGAGACCCAGTACTTC
TRBV10-3	TRBD2	TRBJ2-1	NA	CAISDHGLAGGSNEQFF	TGTGCCATCAGTGATCACGGACTAGCGGGAGGGTCAAATGAGCAGTTCTTC
TRBV5-6	TRBD2	TRBJ2-7	NA	CASRGTSGYEQYF	TGTGCCAGCAGAGGGACTAGCGGCTACGAGCAGTACTTC
TRBV2	NA	TRBJ1-5	NA	CASSDYSNQPQHF	TGTGCCAGCAGTGACTATAGCAATCAGCCCCAGCATTTT
TRBV14	TRBD1	TRBJ2-7	NA	CASSYGQGSYEQYF	TGTGCCAGCAGCTACGGACAGGGATCCTACGAGCAGTACTTC
TRBV28	NA	TRBJ2-3	NA	CASSSLAGSLTDTQYF	TGTGCCAGCAGTTCCTTGGCGGGCAGTCTCACAGATACGCAGTATTTT
TRBV7-9	NA	TRBJ2-7	NA	CASSYSNEQYF	TGTGCCAGCAGCTATAGCAACGAGCAGTACTTC